This is a list of T cell receptor beta chains from one sample in a study of identical twins. TCRdb passed the 5' RACE reads through MiXCR, listing each CDR3 protein once. The sample records around 490,000 distinct CDR3 sequences, approximately 16% being singletons. The same specimen was also included in a second study, on yellow fever vaccine responses in identical twins.

The sequenced material came from CD4+ T cells sorted from blood. The receptors were sampled from a woman younger than 30 in good health. Each CDR3 is given with its conserved first and last residue. The D gene is left open where the match is weak. Size values are once, few and many counts, or a class for expanded clones, and some rows have none.

J gene	D gene	V gene	clone size	CDR3 length	CDR3 protein	CDR3 DNA
TRBJ2-3	-	TRBV29-1	few	10	CSVVTDTQYF	TGCAGCGTTGTAACAGATACGCAGTATTTT
TRBJ2-4	TRBD2	TRBV7-9	-	15	CASSLVTAGENIQYF	TGTGCCAGCAGCTTAGTTACAGCGGGGGAAAACATTCAGTACTTC
TRBJ1-4	-	TRBV6-6	few	12	CAIGTPNEKLFF	TGTGCCATCGGGACACCGAATGAAAAACTGTTTTTT
TRBJ2-1	-	TRBV24-1	-	12	CATSGRINEQFF	TGTGCCACCAGTGGCAGGATAAATGAGCAGTTCTTC
TRBJ2-7	-	TRBV5-1	-	15	CASSLDGGSSYEQYF	TGCGCCAGCAGCTTGGATGGCGGATCGTCCTACGAGCAGTACTTC
TRBJ2-5	-	TRBV10-3	once	16	CAISKQGREDQETQYF	TGTGCCATCAGTAAACAGGGAAGGGAGGATCAAGAGACCCAGTACTTC
TRBJ1-1	-	TRBV29-1	many	13	CSVDRGLDTEAFF	TGCAGCGTTGATCGGGGTCTCGACACTGAAGCTTTCTTT
TRBJ2-3	TRBD1	TRBV7-2	-	17	CASSSSPGGWSTDTQYF	TGTGCCAGCAGTTCATCCCCAGGGGGCTGGAGCACAGATACGCAGTATTTT
TRBJ2-1	TRBD2	TRBV20-1	-	16	CSARTSGSIVYNEQFF	TGCAGTGCAAGGACTAGCGGGAGTATCGTCTACAATGAGCAGTTCTTC
TRBJ2-7	-	TRBV12-3/TRBV12-4	-	14	CASSFAQELYEQYF	TGTGCCAGCAGTTTTGCCCAGGAACTCTACGAGCAGTACTTC
TRBJ2-1	TRBD2	TRBV15	-	15	CATSRDLAGPNEQFF	TGTGCCACCAGCAGAGATCTAGCGGGGCCGAATGAGCAGTTCTTC
TRBJ2-4	-	TRBV29-1	few	15	CSVEGGLLAKNIQYF	TGCAGCGTTGAAGGGGGGTTACTAGCCAAAAACATTCAGTACTTC
TRBJ1-4	-	TRBV28	-	12	CASVSGREKLFF	TGTGCCAGCGTGTCAGGGCGGGAAAAACTGTTTTTT
TRBJ2-4	-	TRBV4-2	-	15	CASSQDRLAINIQYF	TGTGCCAGCAGCCAAGATCGTCTAGCGATCAACATTCAGTACTTC
TRBJ1-4	-	TRBV5-1	-	14	CASSSGRGNEKLFF	TGCGCCAGCAGCTCAGGACGGGGTAATGAAAAACTGTTTTTT
TRBJ2-5	-	TRBV3-1	few	15	CASSQTTGSGETQYF	TGTGCCAGCAGCCAAACTACAGGGTCAGGAGAGACCCAGTACTTC